This T cell receptor beta chain was retrieved from a study of blood T cells in healthy people across ages. Study results and caveats: TCR beta diversity was tightly associated with the proportion of naive T cells.

A J-beta primer mix and a sample-barcoded 5' primer were used in a second PCR of roughly 6 to 11 cycles. TCRdb re-derived calls from the 5' RACE reads in MiXCR, one entry per CDR3 protein. The table lists 700,000 to 950,000 distinct CDR3 sequences, roughly 45% of them singletons. This clonotype was recorded a few times. Antigen unknown. The CDR3 is made up of 15 amino acids. The germline V and J ends were trimmed by 4 bases and 0 bases, with 10 bases remaining between them. Per germline, CDR1 MNHNY and CDR2 SVGAGI (reference sequence). Sequenced sample: blood. The chain combines TRBV6-6 with TRBJ2-1, with D tentatively TRBD2 (5 bases). This receptor was identified in a woman aged 55-75 years in good health. CDR3: CASSFRRDSYNEQFF. The DNA for the CDR3 is TGTGCCAGCAGTTTCCGCCGGGACTCCTACAATGAGCAGTTCTTC.